These 22 T cell receptor beta chains originate from one sample sequenced in a study of response to subunit inactivated influenza vaccine. TCRdb reanalysed the RT-PCR reads using MiXCR and keeps one entry per CDR3 protein. The table has roughly 540,000 distinct CDR3 sequences, around 21% seen once. These data are also associated with another study on T cells expressing NK-cell markers. That work contributes: In generating TCR beta cDNA, 5'RACE template switching with UMIs was used.

The specimen was CD4+ T cells sorted from PBMCs, collected 12 days after vaccination. The source is a man over 45 who received an inactivated influenza vaccine.

The chain employs TRBV6-1 and TRBJ2-6; 7 bases are a match to TRBD2. Looked up from germline, CDR1 is MNHNS and CDR2 is SASEGT. V lost 8 bases, J lost 0 bases, and 1 base stayed unmatched. This CDR3 region has 14 residues. The CDR3 reads CASERGSGANVLTF. CDR3 sequence (DNA): TGTGCCAGCGAGCGGGGCTCTGGGGCCAACGTCCTGACTTTC.

The chain has TRBV9 and TRBJ2-7, with D perhaps being TRBD1 or TRBD2 (6 bases each). CDR3 size: 13 residues. The V gene lost 0 bases and the J gene lost 6 bases, with 10 bases spanning the gap. CDR1 is SGDLS and CDR2 is YYNGEE in the germline V gene. In nucleotides, the CDR3 is TGTGCCAGCAGCGTAGGAGGAGGGGGCGAGCAGTACTTC. It encodes CASSVGGGGEQYF. Variable domain in full (rest from reference TRBV9 and TRBJ2-7): DSGVTQTPKHLITATGQRVTLRCSPRSGDLSVYWYQQSLDQGLQFLIQYYNGEERAKGNILERFSAQQFPDLHSELNLSSLELGDSALYFCASSVGGGGEQYFGPGTRLTVT.

The sample holds a few counts of this clonotype. The chain carries TRBV7-2 and TRBJ2-1; 8 nucleotides match TRBD2. The length of the CDR3 is 14 residues. In germline, CDR1 is SGHTA, CDR2 FQGNSA. V trimming: 4 bases; J trimming: 12 bases; junction bases outside the gene matches: 11. Here the CDR3 reads CASSSRTREERQFF. The CDR3 nucleotides read TGTGCCAGCAGCTCCCGTACGCGGGAGGAAAGGCAGTTCTTC.

This chain connects TRBV18 to TRBJ2-1, with a possible D match to TRBD1 (6 bases). This CDR3 has 16 amino acids. Trimming shortened V by 0 bases and J by 0 bases, and 9 bases separated the two germline ends. Germline V lookup: CDR1 KGHSH, CDR2 LQKENI. CDR3 bases: TGTGCCAGCTCACCACCGATGGGGGCCTCCTACAATGAGCAGTTCTTC. As protein: CASSPPMGASYNEQFF.

In this sample, this clonotype turned up a few times. The chain joins TRBV7-9 to TRBJ1-1; D unclear. Trimming left V 8 bases short and J 4 bases short, with 14 bases between. Germline-derived CDR1 and CDR2 are SEHNR and FQNEAQ (reference sequence). CDR3 length: 13 residues. CDR3 sequence reads: CASRSGRVTEAFF. The CDR3 DNA reads as TGTGCCAGCCGGTCCGGGAGAGTCACTGAAGCTTTCTTT.

The chain links TRBV6-5 to TRBJ2-3; D gene unclear. The CDR3 contains 15 residues. Germline loops: CDR1 MNHEY, CDR2 SVGAGI. V was trimmed by 6 bases and J by 2 bases, leaving 15 bases between them. CDR3: CASSYQFGSTDTQYF. DNA for the CDR3: TGTGCCAGCAGCTACCAATTCGGATCCACAGATACGCAGTATTTT.

This chain's CDR3 is CASRLTGTDNSPLHF. The CDR3 DNA sequence: TGTGCCAGCAGACTAACCGGGACAGATAATTCACCCCTCCACTTT. V usage is TRBV2 and J usage is TRBJ1-6, with 7 bases fitting TRBD1. Germline V gene sequence: CDR1 SNHLY, CDR2 FYNNEI. Trimming cost V 6 bases and J 5 bases; bases outside gene matches: 7. The CDR3 is 15 residues long.

Here the CDR3 DNA reads TGTGCCAGCAGTCTACGTCCCTCAGGGGCCTCCTATAATTCACCCCTCCACTTT. It codes for CASSLRPSGASYNSPLHF. The J gene is TRBJ1-6, the V gene TRBV6-5; the D gene is possibly TRBD1 (6 bases). Germline CDR1 reads MNHEY; CDR2 reads SVGAGI. Trimming took 5 bases from V and 0 from J, leaving 17 bases between them. CDR3 length: 18 residues.

The rearrangement joins TRBV5-1 to TRBJ2-1; 11 bases are shared with TRBD2. The CDR3 length is 14 residues. In germline, CDR1 is SGHRS, CDR2 YFSETQ. With 6 bases clipped from V and 10 bases from J, the junction kept 9 bases outside the gene matches. CDR3 loop: CASMDSGGAVEQFF. The DNA for the CDR3 is TGCGCCAGCATGGATAGCGGGGGGGCTGTGGAGCAGTTCTTC.

The chain uses TRBV10-3 and TRBJ2-5; no definite D call. Germline V CDR1 and CDR2: ENHRY, SYGVKD. V lost 2 bases, J lost 4 bases, and 8 bases lay in between. The CDR3 is 13 residues long. Written as DNA, the CDR3 is TGTGCCATCAGTGAGGGGGTGAGAGAGACCCAGTACTTC. Residues: CAISEGVRETQYF.

This clonotype has just a few counts. The J gene is TRBJ2-1, the V gene TRBV11-1; 11 positions agree with TRBD2. Germline assignment: CDR1 SGHAT and CDR2 FQDESV (reference sequence). The CDR3 is made up of 14 amino acids. Losses at the gene ends were 3 bases for V and 7 bases for J; bases not matched to a gene: 2. Here the CDR3 DNA reads TGTGCCAGCAGCTTTCGACTAGCGGGAAATGAGCAGTTCTTC. Its protein is CASSFRLAGNEQFF. Full variable domain (outside the CDR3, taken from reference TRBV11-1 and TRBJ2-1): EAEVAQSPRYKITEKSQAVAFWCDPISGHATLYWYRQILGQGPELLVQFQDESVVDDSQLPKDRFSAERLKGVDSTLKIQPAELGDSAMYLCASSFRLAGNEQFFGPGTRLTVL.

This clonotype was found a few times. The chain employs TRBV7-2 and TRBJ1-2, with 12 positions matching TRBD1. Trimming cost V 8 bases and J 7 bases; bases outside gene matches: 8. CDR3 size: 14 residues. Germline-derived CDR1 and CDR2 are SGHTA and FQGNSA. The CDR3 loop reads CASDSGQGAGGYTF. In DNA, the CDR3 is TGTGCCAGCGATTCGGGACAGGGGGCGGGTGGCTACACCTTC.

The chain is built from TRBV12-3 or TRBV12-4 and TRBJ2-5, with D possibly TRBD1 on 6 matching bases. The CDR3 is 15 residues long. V was trimmed by 6 bases and J by 1 base, leaving 15 bases between them. CDR3 region: CASRPAQGPQETQYF. CDR3 nucleotides: TGTGCCAGCAGGCCCGCACAGGGCCCCCAAGAGACCCAGTACTTC.

The gene calls are TRBV29-1 and TRBJ2-5, with 8 nucleotides matching TRBD1. Per germline, CDR1 SQVTM and CDR2 ANQGSEA. The trim removed 6 bases at V and 5 bases at J, leaving 5 bases unmatched. The CDR3 totals 12 residues. In nucleotides, the CDR3 is TGCAGCGTCGGACAGGGCTTGGAGACCCAGTACTTC. It encodes CSVGQGLETQYF.

This clonotype was seen a few times. The V and J genes are TRBV6-1 and TRBJ2-2, with D possibly being TRBD1 (6 bases). Germline loops: CDR1 MNHNS, CDR2 SASEGT. The V end was cut by 8 bases, the J end by 5 bases, with 15 bases between. The CDR3 covers 14 residues. CDR3 in amino acids: CASQGTQGTGELFF. CDR3 in DNA: TGTGCCAGCCAGGGGACCCAAGGGACCGGGGAGCTGTTTTTT.

V usage is TRBV12-3 or TRBV12-4 and J usage is TRBJ2-2, with TRBD1 matching over 8 bases. This CDR3 comprises 16 residues. The V segment lost 4 bases and the J segment 5 bases; nucleotides outside the gene matches: 9. The CDR3 DNA is TGTGCCAGCAGTTCTACCGGGACAGGAGGGACCGGGGAGCTGTTTTTT. Its protein product is CASSSTGTGGTGELFF.

The CDR3 DNA is TGTGCCATCAGTGACTATAGCACAGATACGCAGTATTTT. Encoded protein: CAISDYSTDTQYF. The chain recombines TRBV10-3 with TRBJ2-3; no clear D. The CDR3 runs 13 residues. Deletions cut 3 bases from V and 0 bases from J, with 4 bases between. In germline, CDR1 is ENHRY, CDR2 SYGVKD.

With respect to this clonotype: Germline and junction disagree at one end, which may indicate a read error. The gene calls are TRBV6-5 and TRBJ2-3; no reliable D call. The V gene's germline CDR1 is MNHEY and CDR2 SVGAGI. The CDR3 is 11 residues long. CDR3 nucleotides: TGTGCCAGCACTTACGTAGATACGCAGTATTTT. Residues: CASTYVDTQYF.

The chain joins TRBV19 to TRBJ2-2; D call uncertain. CDR1 is LNHDA and CDR2 is SQIVND in the germline V gene (reference sequence). With 7 bases removed from V and 7 bases from J, the gap between germline ends came to 10 bases. This CDR3 comprises 12 residues. The CDR3, as DNA: TGTGCCAGTAACATGGGTGGCGGGGAGCTGTTTTTT. Encoded protein: CASNMGGGELFF.

The genes are TRBV10-3 and TRBJ2-1; 11 bases fit TRBD2. CDR1 ENHRY and CDR2 SYGVKD come from the germline V gene. The CDR3 sequence is 16 residues long. Trimming removed 2 bases from V and 2 bases from J; junction bases left unmatched: 2. The chain's CDR3 is CAISEPGLAAYNEQFF. CDR3 in DNA: TGTGCCATCAGTGAGCCGGGACTAGCGGCCTACAATGAGCAGTTCTTC.

This chain connects TRBV7-2 to TRBJ1-3, with D unclear. The CDR3 is 16 amino acids. Germline V gene lookup returns CDR1 SGHTA and CDR2 FQGNSA. V was trimmed by 1 base and J by 0 bases, leaving 10 bases between them. The CDR3 loop is CASSLGAGFSGNTIYF. The CDR3 nucleotides read TGTGCCAGCAGCTTAGGGGCAGGCTTCTCTGGAAACACCATATATTTT.

The chain is built from TRBV6-1 and TRBJ2-1; D not resolved. This CDR3 region has 16 residues. Trimming cost V 4 bases and J 2 bases, with 15 bases left between them. Germline CDR1 is MNHNS and CDR2 is SASEGT. The CDR3 protein is CASSAFRVNPYNEQFF. CDR3 sequence (DNA): TGTGCCAGCAGTGCCTTTCGGGTAAACCCCTACAATGAGCAGTTCTTC.